The clone carrying this T cell receptor beta chain appeared a few times. Its antigen is still unknown. It was unfractionated whole blood from which total RNA was extracted. This CDR3 region has 13 residues. V was pared by 6 bases and J by 1 base, with 9 bases between. Germline V gene lookup returns CDR1 WNHNN and CDR2 SYGVQD (reference sequence). The entry originates in a study of human T cells and chemical hapten exposure. Background on the study: Largely, small differences in pooled library volume made per-sample TCR yields vary. Whole-study results and caveats: Sensitization with DPC brought no change to TCRs above 1 in 1000 in frequency.

Within the library, unique molecular identifiers were attached to each individual cDNA molecule. Study processing details: Samples contained a median of roughly 100,000 TCRs, with a range of roughly 23,224 to 700,000. A single record per CDR3 protein comes from TCRdb applying MiXCR to the 5' RACE reads. The V and J calls and clone size come from TCRdb's table, not from the authors' own analysis. This table has 110,000 or so distinct CDR3 sequences, around 20% appearing once. The receptor comes from a human donor in good health. This chain joins TRBV10-1 and TRBJ1-1; weak D call: TRBD1 (5 bases). This CDR3 is CASRQDSNTEAFF. Written as DNA, the CDR3 is TGCGCCAGCAGACAGGACTCGAACACTGAAGCTTTCTTT.